Listed below are T cell receptor beta chains from one sample, sequenced in a study of identical twins. TCRdb reprocessed the 5' RACE reads with MiXCR, giving one entry per CDR3 protein. The data show under 450,000 distinct CDR3 sequences, about 18% seen once. Sequenced: naive T cells sorted from blood. These receptors all stem from a man aged 50-60 years in good health. CDR3s include the opening cysteine and the closing phenylalanine or tryptophan. A D gene is named only where the DNA matches it firmly. Size tells how often a clone was seen (once, few, many) or the class of an expanded clone, and some rows leave it out.

clone size	V gene	D gene	J gene	CDR3 protein	CDR3 DNA
.	TRBV11-2	.	TRBJ2-7	CASSLAGGRSHEQYF	TGTGCCAGCAGCTTAGCGGGTGGCAGGAGCCACGAGCAGTACTTC
many	TRBV28	TRBD1	TRBJ2-7	CASSGRDRVFYEQYF	TGTGCCAGCAGTGGCCGGGACAGGGTTTTTTACGAGCAGTACTTC
many	TRBV5-6	.	TRBJ2-7	CASGAYPQFYEQYF	TGTGCCAGCGGGGCCTATCCCCAATTCTACGAGCAGTACTTC
.	TRBV29-1	.	TRBJ2-5	CSVVPQGRNIETQYF	TGCAGCGTTGTACCACAGGGACGGAACATAGAGACCCAGTACTTC
.	TRBV6-1	.	TRBJ2-3	CASSVANTDTQYF	TGTGCCAGCAGTGTAGCGAATACAGATACGCAGTATTTT
.	TRBV7-2	.	TRBJ2-7	CASAMGRGSSEQYF	TGTGCCAGCGCGATGGGAAGGGGATCGAGCGAGCAGTACTTC
.	TRBV6-5	TRBD1	TRBJ1-2	CASSYLATGGTYGYTF	TGTGCCAGCAGTTACCTCGCGACAGGGGGGACCTATGGCTACACCTTC
.	TRBV20-1	.	TRBJ2-7	CSARDREGSYEQYF	TGCAGTGCCAGAGACAGGGAGGGGTCCTACGAGCAGTACTTC
many	TRBV6-5	.	TRBJ2-5	CASSYRQVRETQYF	TGTGCCAGCAGTTACAGACAGGTTAGAGAGACCCAGTACTTC
.	TRBV14	TRBD2	TRBJ2-5	CASSQDPYGRERETQYF	TGTGCCAGCAGCCAAGATCCATACGGGAGGGAGAGGGAGACCCAGTACTTC
.	TRBV29-1	.	TRBJ1-1	CSVGLVLNTEAFF	TGCAGCGTTGGTTTGGTCCTGAACACTGAAGCTTTCTTT
many	TRBV11-2	.	TRBJ2-3	CASSKGRRGPDTQYF	TGTGCCAGCAGCAAGGGACGAAGGGGCCCAGATACGCAGTATTTT
.	TRBV7-2	.	TRBJ2-2	CASSLRGRSNTGELFF	TGTGCCAGCAGCTTAAGGGGTCGGTCCAACACCGGGGAGCTGTTTTTT
.	TRBV11-2	.	TRBJ1-1	CASSLGVTYMNTEAFF	TGTGCCAGCAGCTTAGGGGTTACTTACATGAACACTGAAGCTTTCTTT
.	TRBV7-2	.	TRBJ2-7	CASSLWDGAYEQYF	TGTGCCAGCAGCCTATGGGACGGTGCCTACGAGCAGTACTTC
few	TRBV29-1	.	TRBJ1-5	CSVQTGYSNQPQHF	TGCAGCGTTCAGACAGGCTATAGCAATCAGCCCCAGCATTTT
few	TRBV10-3	TRBD1	TRBJ2-3	CAIKGQRTDTQYF	TGTGCCATCAAGGGACAGCGCACAGATACGCAGTATTTT
few	TRBV7-9	.	TRBJ2-1	CASSFRVGNEQFF	TGTGCCAGCAGCTTTAGGGTTGGCAATGAGCAGTTCTTC
few	TRBV12-3/TRBV12-4	.	TRBJ2-3	CASSSHSDTQYF	TGTGCCAGCAGTTCTCATTCTGATACGCAGTATTTT
many	TRBV10-2	.	TRBJ2-7	CASSEGAVGYF	TGCGCCAGCAGTGAGGGTGCCGTGGGGTACTTC
.	TRBV5-6	.	TRBJ2-5	CASSPALAETQYF	TGTGCCAGCAGCCCGGCCCTGGCGGAGACCCAGTACTTC
.	TRBV5-1	TRBD2	TRBJ2-5	CASSLEYRTSGLQYF	TGCGCCAGCAGCTTGGAGTATCGGACTAGCGGTCTCCAGTACTTC
many	TRBV5-1	TRBD2	TRBJ2-3	CASSWSSGGTDTQYF	TGCGCCAGCAGCTGGTCTAGCGGGGGCACAGATACGCAGTATTTT
few	TRBV10-3	TRBD1	TRBJ2-7	CAISRLQGADVYEQYF	TGTGCCATCAGTAGACTACAGGGGGCGGATGTCTACGAGCAGTACTTC
.	TRBV3-1	TRBD1	TRBJ2-1	CASSQLGQGAKEFDEQFF	TGTGCCAGCAGCCAACTAGGACAGGGGGCGAAAGAATTTGATGAGCAGTTCTTC
many	TRBV27	.	TRBJ1-4	CASSLGTQGEKLFF	TGTGCCAGCAGTCTCGGGACCCAAGGTGAAAAACTGTTTTTT
many	TRBV20-1	TRBD1	TRBJ2-7	CSAMALMGQDYEQYF	TGCAGTGCCATGGCCCTGATGGGACAGGACTACGAGCAGTACTTC
.	TRBV27	TRBD2	TRBJ2-7	CASSPRTRRWYEQYF	TGTGCCAGCAGTCCCCGGACTAGAAGGTGGTACGAGCAGTACTTC
.	TRBV20-1	.	TRBJ2-4	CSAGGGGWGNIQYF	TGCAGTGCTGGAGGGGGGGGTTGGGGAAACATTCAGTACTTC
few	TRBV6-5	.	TRBJ2-3	CASSFSGKGTDTQYF	TGTGCCAGCAGTTTTAGCGGAAAGGGCACAGATACGCAGTATTTT
few	TRBV25-1	.	TRBJ1-1	CASRRQANTEAFF	TGTGCCAGCAGGAGACAGGCTAACACTGAAGCTTTCTTT
many	TRBV12-3/TRBV12-4	.	TRBJ1-1	CASSHRKNTEAFF	TGTGCCAGCAGTCACCGGAAGAACACTGAAGCTTTCTTT
many	TRBV3-1	.	TRBJ2-2	CASSQHGGTGELFF	TGTGCCAGCAGCCAGCACGGGGGCACCGGGGAGCTGTTTTTT
.	TRBV28	.	TRBJ1-4	CASSLGTGDNEKLFF	TGTGCCAGCAGCCTGGGGACGGGAGATAATGAAAAACTGTTTTTT
few	TRBV29-1	TRBD2	TRBJ2-1	CSVRLGSGNDEQFF	TGCAGCGTTCGATTGGGTAGCGGGAACGATGAGCAGTTCTTC
few	TRBV6-2/TRBV6-3	TRBD1	TRBJ1-1	CASSYSYRDSMNTEAFF	TGTGCCAGCAGTTACTCCTATCGGGACAGCATGAACACTGAAGCTTTCTTT
.	TRBV4-3	TRBD1	TRBJ2-7	CASSLWTGTYEQYF	TGCGCCAGCAGCCTTTGGACAGGAACCTACGAGCAGTACTTC
.	TRBV5-1	.	TRBJ2-5	CASSWQDSETQYF	TGCGCCAGCAGCTGGCAGGACTCGGAGACCCAGTACTTC
.	TRBV27	.	TRBJ2-7	CASSQSRGYEQYF	TGTGCCAGCAGCCAAAGTAGGGGGTACGAGCAGTACTTC
many	TRBV5-5	.	TRBJ1-2	CASSMDHLTLGYTF	TGTGCCAGCAGTATGGATCACTTAACCCTCGGCTACACCTTC
few	TRBV15	TRBD2	TRBJ2-1	CATSRGTSGYNEQFF	TGTGCCACCAGCAGAGGGACTAGCGGGTATAATGAGCAGTTCTTC
many	TRBV24-1	TRBD2	TRBJ2-2	CATSAWTSGGANTGELFF	TGTGCCACCAGTGCTTGGACTAGCGGGGGGGCAAACACCGGGGAGCTGTTTTTT
.	TRBV5-4	.	TRBJ2-3	CASSLSGSDTDTQYF	TGTGCCAGCAGCCTATCAGGGAGTGACACAGATACGCAGTATTTT
.	TRBV3-1	.	TRBJ2-7	CASSHVGTYEQYF	TGTGCCAGCAGCCATGTAGGAACCTACGAGCAGTACTTC
many	TRBV7-2	TRBD1	TRBJ2-5	CASSLDRGHLETQYF	TGTGCCAGCAGCTTAGACAGGGGGCACCTCGAGACCCAGTACTTC
few	TRBV7-2	TRBD1	TRBJ2-1	CASSLHPTGVIDNEQFF	TGTGCCAGCAGCTTGCACCCAACAGGGGTCATCGACAATGAGCAGTTCTTC
many	TRBV3-1	TRBD2	TRBJ2-3	CASSRLAGGPADTQYF	TGTGCCAGCAGCCGACTAGCGGGAGGGCCAGCAGATACGCAGTATTTT
.	TRBV5-1	TRBD2	TRBJ2-7	CASSLSGTSGNSYEQYF	TGCGCCAGCAGCTTATCCGGGACTAGCGGGAACTCCTACGAGCAGTACTTC
.	TRBV7-8	TRBD1	TRBJ2-4	CASSNRINGQGAKNIQYF	TGTGCCAGCAGCAACCGAATTAACGGACAGGGGGCCAAAAACATTCAGTACTTC
few	TRBV4-3	TRBD2	TRBJ2-1	CASSQVPSGTYNEQFF	TGCGCCAGCAGCCAAGTCCCTAGCGGGACATACAATGAGCAGTTCTTC